This T cell receptor beta chain was sequenced during a study of blood T cell repertoires in COVID-19. Study-level background: T cells, B-cell-depleted T cells, or PBMCs supplied cDNA or gDNA.

Method: immunoSEQ multiplex PCR; TCRdb's copy keeps in-frame clones and lacks some. Of 90,000 to 120,000 clones listed, around 80% were seen once; the top ten hold about 20%. This CDR3 contains 15 residues. V was shortened by 5 bases and J by 4 bases, with 14 bases between the two germline ends. From germline, CDR1 is MNHEY and CDR2 SMNVEV (reference sequence). Sequencing used peripheral blood. This TCR derives from a man aged 70 or older with active or convalescent COVID-19. The chain employs TRBV27 and TRBJ1-4, with D unclear. In DNA, the CDR3 is TGTGCCAGCAGTCCCTTTGAGGGTCATAATGAAAAACTGTTTTTT. It translates to CASSPFEGHNEKLFF.